This T cell receptor (beta chain) was observed in a study of cytomegalovirus exposure and HLA in healthy donors. Broader study findings: In vitro assays verified that three CMV-associated chains recognized CMV antigens specifically. Most CMV-associated TCR beta chains were later found to appear HLA-restricted. Associated with cytomegalovirus, according to the listing, were 150 to 200 TCR beta chains.

Trimming pared 0 bases from V and 4 bases from J, leaving 10 bases between. CDR3 length: 14 residues. Germline CDR1 SGHRS, CDR2 YFSETQ. As to this clone: Antigen specificity is unknown.

Primers for the PCR totalled 60 Vbeta and 13 Jbeta. TCRdb keeps only in-frame clones here, not all; method: immunoSEQ multiplex PCR. The sample yields roughly 180,000 clones, around 79% seen once. This TCR was recovered from a female donor in good health and CMV-seronegative. The genes are TRBV5-1 and TRBJ1-2, with D possibly TRBD1 on 5 matching bases. Sequencing was done on a sample of PBMCs. Here the CDR3 reads CASSLDGGSYGYTF. The DNA of the CDR3 is TGCGCCAGCAGCTTGGATGGGGGGTCCTATGGCTACACCTTC.